These 18 T cell receptor beta chains came from one sample sequenced in a study of Ad26.COV2.S vaccination and SARS-CoV-2 variants. Libraries were prepared by immunoSEQ multiplex PCR; TCRdb keeps only in-frame clonotypes and omits some of them. The data show hundreds of thousands of clones, around 87% seen once. Treatment in this sample: approximately 18 received Ad26.COV2.S at low or high dose, single or two shots; a few received placebo; per-sample allocation not given. Specimen acquisition occurred on day 63 following the initial vaccine or placebo injection. The sequencing here drew on peripheral blood, taken in a trial of Ad26.COV2.S vaccine versus placebo. The origin of the receptors is a person between 18 and 65 years old who received the Ad26.COV2.S COVID-19 vaccine or a placebo.

The V gene is TRBV7-9, the J gene TRBJ1-1; 8 bases align to TRBD1. V was pared by 1 base and J by 5 bases, with 6 bases of the junction left unmatched. Germline V gene data show CDR1 as SEHNR and CDR2 as FQNEAQ (reference sequence). This CDR3 is built from 15 residues. The CDR3 DNA sequence: TGTGCCAGCAGCTTAGGAGGACAGGGCTTAACTGAAGCTTTCTTT. Translating gives CASSLGGQGLTEAFF.

The chain recombines TRBV7-9 with TRBJ2-4; D possibly corresponds to TRBD2 (5 bases). In germline, CDR1 is SEHNR, CDR2 FQNEAQ (reference sequence). Between the trimmed V and J ends, which lost 4 bases and 2 bases, there was a span of 9 bases. The CDR3 is made up of 14 amino acids. The CDR3 region is CASSSDYSKNIQYF. CDR3 nucleotides: TGTGCCAGCAGCTCTGACTATTCCAAAAACATTCAGTACTTC.

The rearrangement links TRBV6-5 to TRBJ1-3; the D gene is possibly TRBD1 (5 bases). The CDR3 is 15 amino acids. Germline CDR1 is MNHEY and CDR2 is SVGAGI. Trimming cost V 5 bases and J 1 base, with 12 bases left between them. The DNA of the CDR3 is TGTGCCAGCAGTCTCCGGGGGGGATCTGGAAACACCATATATTTT. Translating gives CASSLRGGSGNTIYF.

About this clone: The sample has other DNA sequences that encode this CDR3 too. This sequence joins TRBV28 and TRBJ2-3; D uncertain. V was cut by 5 bases and J by 2 bases, with 8 bases left in between. Germline assignment: CDR1 MDHEN and CDR2 SYDVKM. The CDR3 is 13 residues long. The CDR3 DNA sequence: TGTGCCAGCAGTCCCCCCTCCACAGATACGCAGTATTTT. Translating it yields CASSPPSTDTQYF.

The rearrangement links TRBV10-1 to TRBJ1-2; D gene unclear. Per the germline V gene, CDR1 is WNHNN and CDR2 is SYGVQD (reference sequence). Trimming cost V 10 bases and J 4 bases, with 16 bases left between them. The CDR3 consists of 13 residues. DNA of the CDR3: TGCGCCACTACACCCGGAGGGTCCTATGGCTACACCTTC. Translated: CATTPGGSYGYTF.

This sequence joins TRBV6-5 and TRBJ1-5; 7 positions agree with TRBD1. The CDR3 runs 14 residues. The J segment lost 6 bases and the V segment lost 5 bases, leaving 7 bases of the junction unmatched. Germline loops: CDR1 MNHEY, CDR2 SVGAGI. The CDR3 sequence is CASSLNRGRQPQHF. Here the CDR3 DNA reads TGTGCCAGCAGTCTTAACAGGGGACGTCAGCCCCAGCATTTT.

The rearrangement links TRBV6-6 to TRBJ1-2, with 7 bases fitting TRBD1. The CDR3 is made up of 13 amino acids. With V trimmed by 8 bases and J by 4 bases, 7 bases remained unmatched. CDR1 is MNHNY and CDR2 is SVGAGI in the germline V gene (reference sequence). This chain's CDR3 is CASGYGTAYGYTF. In DNA form, the CDR3 reads TGTGCCAGCGGGTACGGGACAGCCTATGGCTACACCTTC.

J is TRBJ2-3 and V is TRBV3-1 (or the pseudogene TRBV3-2); D is ambiguous. The CDR3 is made up of 13 amino acids. With 0 bases removed from V and 6 bases from J, the gap between germline ends came to 7 bases. CDR1 is LGHDT, CDR2 YNNKEL, per germline (reference sequence). Here the CDR3 DNA reads TGTGCCAGCAGCCAAGAATCGGCGGATACGCAGTATTTT. Protein product: CASSQESADTQYF.

This sequence joins TRBV6-1 and TRBJ2-3; 16 nucleotides line up with TRBD2. The CDR3 spans 19 residues. V lost 4 bases and J lost 4; bases outside the gene matches: 11. Germline V gives CDR1 MNHNS, CDR2 SASEGT. CDR3 DNA: TGTGCCAGCAGTGGAACCGGGACTAGCGGGGGGGCCCGGCCAGATACGCAGTATTTT. Translated: CASSGTGTSGGARPDTQYF.

J is TRBJ2-7 and V is TRBV30; 10 nucleotides match TRBD1. With 5 bases clipped from V and 2 bases from J, the junction kept 18 bases outside the gene matches. The V gene's germline CDR1 is GTSNPN and CDR2 SVGIG (reference sequence). The CDR3 runs to 18 residues. CDR3: CAWGSGTGVRTRAYEQYF. In DNA, the CDR3 is TGTGCCTGGGGTTCCGGGACAGGGGTGCGGACTCGCGCCTACGAGCAGTACTTC.

DNA for the CDR3: TGTGCTAGTGGTTTGGTAGGGAAGGGGGCGCAGTATTTT. Translation gives CASGLVGKGAQYF. This chain links TRBV12-5 with TRBJ2-3; D might be TRBD1 (6 bases). Per germline, CDR1 LGHNT and CDR2 FRNRAP. V shed 0 bases and J shed 10 bases, with 11 bases lying between them. The CDR3 totals 13 residues.

The chain recombines TRBV29-1 with TRBJ1-2; 8 nucleotides agree with TRBD1. The CDR3 is 14 amino acids. J lost 4 bases, V lost 5 bases, and 9 bases had no gene match. CDR1 is SQVTM, CDR2 ANQGSEA, per germline. Here the CDR3 reads CSVHEQGGAYGYTF. The CDR3 DNA sequence: TGCAGCGTTCATGAACAGGGGGGCGCCTATGGCTACACCTTC. Using reference TRBV29-1 and TRBJ1-2 for the parts outside the CDR3, the full variable domain is SAVISQKPSRDICQRGTSLTIQCQVDSQVTMMFWYRQQPGQSLTLIATANQGSEATYESGFVIDKFPISRPNLTFSTLTVSNMSPEDSSIYLCSVHEQGGAYGYTFGSGTRLTVV.

CDR3 nucleotide sequence: TGTGCCAGCAGTGCTTTGGGGGGGACTGAAGCTTTCTTT. Its translation: CASSALGGTEAFF. V is TRBV2 and J is TRBJ1-1; D may be TRBD1 (5 bases). The ends were cut back, 4 bases at V and 5 bases at J, with 11 bases in the middle. Germline CDR1 reads SNHLY; CDR2 reads FYNNEI. CDR3 length: 13 residues.

The gene calls are TRBV29-1 and TRBJ2-3, with 12 bases fitting TRBD2. The CDR3 spans 16 residues. Trimming removed 4 bases from V and 0 bases from J; junction bases left unmatched: 5. Germline V gene lookup returns CDR1 SQVTM and CDR2 ANQGSEA. CDR3 amino acids: CSVVLAGGYSTDTQYF. The CDR3, as DNA: TGCAGCGTTGTCCTAGCGGGAGGGTATAGCACAGATACGCAGTATTTT.

This chain joins TRBV11-2 and TRBJ2-2, with D tentatively TRBD1 (5 bases). The germline CDR1 and CDR2 sequences are SGHAT and FQNNGV. Trimming removed 5 bases from V and 0 bases from J, with 13 bases in between. The CDR3 is made up of 16 amino acids. CDR3 DNA sequence: TGTGCCAGCAGCCTACAACAGGTTGCGAACACCGGGGAGCTGTTTTTT. Protein: CASSLQQVANTGELFF.

The chain uses TRBV7-2 and TRBJ1-1, with D perhaps matching TRBD1 (5 bases). The CDR3 has 15 amino acids. Trimming removed 1 base from V and 4 bases from J, with 13 bases in between. Germline V lookup: CDR1 SGHTA, CDR2 FQGNSA. This chain's CDR3 is CASSLVWGLGTEAFF. The CDR3 DNA reads TGTGCCAGCAGCTTAGTATGGGGACTCGGCACTGAAGCTTTCTTT. Looking up the rest from reference TRBV7-2 and TRBJ1-1 gives the full variable domain: GAGVSQSPSNKVTEKGKDVELRCDPISGHTALYWYRQSLGQGLEFLIYFQGNSAPDKSGLPSDRFSAERTGGSVSTLTIQRTQQEDSAVYLCASSLVWGLGTEAFFGQGTRLTVV.

The V call is TRBV5-1, the J call TRBJ2-1, with D unresolved. The ends were cut back, 2 bases at V and 0 bases at J, with 9 bases in the middle. From germline, CDR1 is SGHRS and CDR2 YFSETQ. This CDR3 spans 15 amino acids. Here the CDR3 DNA reads TGCGCCAGCAGCTTCGTTCCACGCTCCTACAATGAGCAGTTCTTC. It translates to CASSFVPRSYNEQFF. Together with reference TRBV5-1 and TRBJ2-1, the CDR3 gives the full variable domain: KAGVTQTPRYLIKTRGQQVTLSCSPISGHRSVSWYQQTPGQGLQFLFEYFSETQRNKGNFPGRFSGRQFSNSRSEMNVSTLELGDSALYLCASSFVPRSYNEQFFGPGTRLTVL.

The chain joins TRBV19 to TRBJ1-5; 9 bases align to TRBD1. Germline CDR1 reads LNHDA; CDR2 reads SQIVND (reference sequence). The CDR3 totals 14 residues. Trimming removed 3 bases from V and 10 bases from J; junction bases left unmatched: 7. The CDR3 loop is CASSIMTGGYPQHF. The CDR3 coding sequence is TGTGCCAGTAGTATTATGACAGGGGGGTACCCCCAGCATTTT.